A single sample gave rise to the 28 T cell receptor beta chains below, sequenced in a study of CD8 T cells in Susac syndrome (dated by TCRdb to 2018 to 2020). The library was generated by the immunoSEQ multiplex PCR assay. RNA was extracted using the RNeasy kit, and about 0.45 to 1 microgram was reverse transcribed with random hexamers. TCRdb itself trimmed the public reads at Q25 with fastp, ran MiXCR and retained productive beta chains. Every distinct CDR3 protein forms one entry, paired with its most common genes and DNA. This sample is represented by around 81,000 distinct CDR3 sequences; around 94% of them were singletons. The ten top clones hold roughly 0.97% of the sample. The sequencing sample was made of CD8+ T cells from PBMCs. These receptor sequences come from a human donor with Susac syndrome.

V gene TRBV6-5 combines with J gene TRBJ1-1; no clear D. Looked up from germline, CDR1 is MNHEY and CDR2 is SVGAGI. Between the trimmed V and J ends, which lost 0 bases and 8 bases, there was a span of 10 bases. The CDR3 has 13 amino acids. The CDR3, as DNA: TGTGCCAGCAGTTACTCGATTAGCAGCGAAGCTTTCTTT. Amino acids: CASSYSISSEAFF.

The chain links TRBV3-1 to TRBJ2-4; 7 bases are a match to TRBD2. The CDR3 runs to 21 residues. Germline V gives CDR1 LGHDT, CDR2 YNNKEL (reference sequence). V was clipped by 0 bases and J by 1 base; unmatched bases: 18. The CDR3 here is CASSQEALGGTHKGAKNIQYF. The CDR3 bases are TGTGCCAGCAGCCAAGAGGCCCTCGGGGGGACTCATAAAGGGGCCAAAAACATTCAGTACTTC.

V and J are TRBV6-4 and TRBJ2-1, with 12 bases aligning to TRBD2. With 5 bases clipped from V and 8 bases from J, the junction kept 7 bases outside the gene matches. CDR1 and CDR2 from the germline V gene are MRHNA and SNTAGT. This CDR3 region has 15 residues. The CDR3 nucleotides are TGTGCCAGCAGTCCGCTAGCGGGGGGGCTCGATGAGCAGTTCTTC. Translation gives CASSPLAGGLDEQFF.

The chain is built from TRBV14 and TRBJ1-4; D gene uncertain. The CDR3 loop spans 13 amino acids. Germline V CDR1 and CDR2: SGHDN, FVKESK. V lost 3 bases to trimming and J lost 14 bases, with 16 bases between them. The DNA of the CDR3 is TGTGCCAGCAGCCAGTTTAAGACCGCGAGGCTGTTTTTT. Translation gives CASSQFKTARLFF. Complete variable domain (other parts from reference TRBV14 and TRBJ1-4): EAGVTQFPSHSVIEKGQTVTLRCDPISGHDNLYWYRRVMGKEIKFLLHFVKESKQDESGMPNNRFLAERTGGTYSTLKVQPAELEDSGVYFCASSQFKTARLFFGSGTQLSVL.

V gene TRBV5-6 combines with J gene TRBJ2-3; the D gene is possibly TRBD1 (7 bases). The CDR3 loop spans 14 amino acids. V was shortened by 3 bases and J by 4 bases, with 12 bases between the two germline ends. The germline V gene has CDR1 SGHDT and CDR2 YYEEEE. The CDR3 nucleotides are TGTGCCAGCAGCTCAGGGGGGTCCCCAGATACGCAGTATTTT. It encodes CASSSGGSPDTQYF.

The rearrangement links TRBV7-2 to TRBJ2-3; possibly TRBD2 for D (6 bases). CDR1 and CDR2 from the germline V gene are SGHTA and FQGNSA. The length of the CDR3 is 12 residues. Trimming shortened V by 5 bases and J by 6 bases, and 9 bases separated the two germline ends. CDR3 in DNA: TGTGCCAGCAGCCCACGGGGGGATACGCAGTATTTT. Protein sequence: CASSPRGDTQYF.

V is TRBV6-5 and J is TRBJ1-2; D perhaps matches TRBD1 (5 bases). The CDR3 covers 17 residues. Per the germline V gene, CDR1 is MNHEY and CDR2 is SVGAGI. V was shortened by 0 bases and J by 0 bases, with 14 bases between the two germline ends. This chain's CDR3 is CASSYSTGAAPNYGYTF. The CDR3 DNA reads TGTGCCAGCAGTTACTCGACCGGGGCCGCGCCTAACTATGGCTACACCTTC.

V gene TRBV20-1 combines with J gene TRBJ2-7; 13 bases match TRBD2. Germline V gives CDR1 DFQATT, CDR2 SNEGSKA (reference sequence). There are 15 residues in the CDR3. V shed 2 bases and J 4 bases; nucleotides not matched to a gene: 5. The CDR3 DNA reads as TGCAGTGCTAGACTAGGACTAGCGGGGGCATACGAGCAGTACTTC. This encodes CSARLGLAGAYEQYF.

V usage is TRBV4-3 and J usage is TRBJ2-1; the D is unclear. Germline V lookup: CDR1 LGHNA, CDR2 YSLEER. The CDR3 sequence is 14 residues long. V gave up 8 bases and J gave up 3 bases, with 14 bases separating them. CDR3 sequence: CASFGQGHYNEQFF. In nucleotides, the CDR3 is TGCGCCAGCTTCGGTCAAGGGCACTACAATGAGCAGTTCTTC.

The V and J genes are TRBV20-1 and TRBJ2-7; 10 bases line up with TRBD1. Germline lookup yields CDR1 DFQATT and CDR2 SNEGSKA (reference sequence). The CDR3 spans 18 residues. The V and J ends lost 4 bases and 3 bases, in that order; junction bases with no gene match: 18. In DNA, the CDR3 is TGCAGTGCTACGCAGACGGGGACAGGGGTCTATCTTTTCTACGAGCAGTACTTC. This sequence encodes CSATQTGTGVYLFYEQYF.

The V and J genes are TRBV27 and TRBJ2-7; TRBD1 aligns across 8 bases. Germline CDR1 reads MNHEY; CDR2 reads SMNVEV (reference sequence). Trimming at V came to 3 bases and at J to 7 bases, leaving 14 bases not matched to a gene. This CDR3 spans 16 amino acids. CDR3 residues: CASSFDRGFVGREQYF. Written as DNA, the CDR3 is TGTGCCAGCAGTTTCGACAGGGGATTTGTGGGGCGAGAGCAGTACTTC.

This chain joins TRBV5-6 and TRBJ2-5; D is undetermined. CDR3 length equals 13 residues. V lost 4 bases, J lost 3 bases, and 10 bases lay in between. Germline values: CDR1 SGHDT, CDR2 YYEEEE. The CDR3 bases are TGTGCCAGCAGCCCCGGCCCCAAAGAGACCCAGTACTTC. This translates into CASSPGPKETQYF.

CDR3 sequence reads: CASSPPSYNEQFF. The CDR3, as DNA: TGTGCCAGCAGCCCACCCTCCTACAATGAGCAGTTCTTC. The gene calls are TRBV13 and TRBJ2-1; D ambiguous. Trimming removed 5 bases from V and 0 bases from J, with 5 bases in between. CDR1 and CDR2 (germline): PRHDT, FYEKMQ (reference sequence). This CDR3 comprises 13 residues.

This chain uses TRBV19 with TRBJ2-3; D not resolved. CDR1 and CDR2 from the germline V gene are LNHDA and SQIVND (reference sequence). This CDR3 has 12 residues. Trimming left V 3 bases short and J 0 bases short, with 1 base between. The CDR3 DNA follows: TGTGCCAGTAGTATCAGCACAGATACGCAGTATTTT. This encodes CASSISTDTQYF.

This clonotype appeared a few times. The V call is TRBV11-1, the J call TRBJ2-5; a weak D match, TRBD2 (6 bases). The ends were cut back, 6 bases at V and 3 bases at J, with 14 bases in the middle. CDR1 is SGHAT and CDR2 is FQDESV in the germline V gene (reference sequence). The CDR3 has 14 amino acids. The CDR3 spells CASREGRREETQYF. CDR3 DNA: TGTGCCAGCAGGGAGGGCAGGAGGGAAGAGACCCAGTACTTC.

The V and J genes are TRBV2 and TRBJ2-5; 7 positions agree with TRBD1. Trimming cost V 2 bases and J 0 bases; bases outside gene matches: 3. CDR1 is SNHLY and CDR2 is FYNNEI in the germline V gene. The CDR3 loop spans 15 amino acids. DNA of the CDR3: TGTGCCAGCAGTGAACCAGGGACAGACCAAGAGACCCAGTACTTC. Protein product: CASSEPGTDQETQYF.

The chain combines TRBV19 with TRBJ2-1; D may correspond to TRBD1 or TRBD2 (6 bases each). CDR3 length equals 15 residues. Between the trimmed V and J ends, which lost 5 bases and 1 base, there was a span of 12 bases. Germline V gene lookup returns CDR1 LNHDA and CDR2 SQIVND (reference sequence). The CDR3 loop reads CASSGGPGSYNEQFF. Here the CDR3 DNA reads TGTGCCAGTAGTGGGGGGCCCGGGTCCTACAATGAGCAGTTCTTC.

The chain combines TRBV5-6 with TRBJ1-1, with D unresolved. Looked up from germline, CDR1 is SGHDT and CDR2 is YYEEEE. V was cut by 4 bases and J by 4 bases, with 14 bases left in between. This CDR3 spans 14 amino acids. CDR3 residues: CASSPPGVGTEAFF. As DNA, the CDR3 is TGTGCCAGCAGCCCCCCTGGGGTCGGCACTGAAGCTTTCTTT.

J is TRBJ2-7 and V is TRBV28, with 12 bases that match TRBD2. The germline V gene has CDR1 MDHEN and CDR2 SYDVKM. This CDR3 comprises 15 residues. V lost 2 bases to trimming and J lost 6 bases; unmatched junction nucleotides: 5. The CDR3 DNA reads TGTGCCAGCAGTTTAAGGACTAGCGGGGTCCTCGAGCAGTACTTC. Translating gives CASSLRTSGVLEQYF. Using reference TRBV28 and TRBJ2-7 for the parts outside the CDR3, the full variable domain is DVKVTQSSRYLVKRTGEKVFLECVQDMDHENMFWYRQDPGLGLRLIYFSYDVKMKEKGDIPEGYSVSREKKERFSLILESASTNQTSMYLCASSLRTSGVLEQYFGPGTRLTVT.

The chain recombines TRBV4-3 with TRBJ2-1, with 10 bases aligning to TRBD2. Germline V CDR1 and CDR2: LGHNA, YSLEER. The V gene end was trimmed by 0 bases and the J gene end by 3 bases; junction bases not matched to a gene: 11. The CDR3 has 19 amino acids. Here the CDR3 DNA reads TGCGCCAGCAGCCAAGATGATTTGGAGCGGGAGGGCCTCTACAATGAGCAGTTCTTC. This translates into CASSQDDLEREGLYNEQFF.

Of note for this clonotype: Relative to the germline gene, one junction end is altered; a read error may explain this. This chain links TRBV29-1 with TRBJ1-6, with D possibly TRBD1 on 5 matching bases. Germline values: CDR1 SQVTM, CDR2 ANQGSEA. The CDR3 length is 12 residues. CDR3 DNA: TGCAGCGTTGACAGGGCGAATTCACCCTTCCACTTT. Its translation: CSVDRANSPFHF.

The J gene is TRBJ2-1, the V gene TRBV5-1, with 8 bases aligning to TRBD2. CDR1 is SGHRS, CDR2 YFSETQ, per germline. With 10 bases clipped from V and 8 bases from J, the junction kept 23 bases outside the gene matches. This CDR3 has 17 amino acids. CDR3 bases: TGCGCCGGTACGATTCTGTGCGGGGGGCTGACAAAGGATGAGCAGTTCTTC. Amino acids: CAGTILCGGLTKDEQFF.

The rearrangement joins TRBV4-3 to TRBJ2-7, with D possibly TRBD1 on 6 matching bases. Germline V gene sequence: CDR1 LGHNA, CDR2 YSLEER. The V gene lost 0 bases and the J gene lost 3 bases, with 9 bases spanning the gap. The CDR3 loop spans 14 amino acids. CDR3 amino acids: CASSQDRGGYEQYF. The CDR3 DNA follows: TGCGCCAGCAGCCAAGACAGGGGTGGCTACGAGCAGTACTTC.

The V call is TRBV9, the J call TRBJ2-7, with 7 bases fitting TRBD1. The germline CDR1 and CDR2 sequences are SGDLS and YYNGEE. V shed 3 bases, J shed 1 base, and the junction held 4 bases outside the gene matches. This CDR3 has 14 amino acids. CDR3 residues: CASSDRDSSYEQYF. The CDR3 DNA follows: TGTGCCAGCAGCGACCGGGACAGTTCCTACGAGCAGTACTTC.

This clonotype has only a few counts. The chain joins TRBV6-5 to TRBJ2-5, with D hard to call. The V gene's germline CDR1 is MNHEY and CDR2 SVGAGI. This CDR3 is 14 amino acids long. V dropped 7 bases and J dropped 2 bases, with 14 bases sitting between them. CDR3: CASTHDIGQETQYF. Written as DNA, the CDR3 is TGTGCCAGCACCCACGATATCGGGCAAGAGACCCAGTACTTC.

The chain uses TRBV5-6 and TRBJ1-2; 9 bases line up with TRBD1. The CDR3 is made up of 14 amino acids. Germline-derived CDR1 and CDR2 are SGHDT and YYEEEE. V dropped 1 base and J dropped 6; count of bases not matched to a gene: 4. As DNA, the CDR3 is TGTGCCAGCAGCTTGCCTTACAGGGGGCATGGCTACACCTTC. It yields the protein CASSLPYRGHGYTF.

The chain couples TRBV13 to TRBJ2-1; D is ambiguous. This CDR3 is built from 12 residues. Germline lookup yields CDR1 PRHDT and CDR2 FYEKMQ (reference sequence). Trimming stripped 6 bases from V and 6 bases from J, with 9 bases between. The CDR3 loop is CASSEATNEQFF. CDR3 bases: TGTGCCAGCAGTGAGGCAACCAATGAGCAGTTCTTC.

This chain joins TRBV7-9 and TRBJ2-5; perhaps TRBD1 as D (6 bases). Germline CDR1 and CDR2: SEHNR and FQNEAQ (reference sequence). The V end lost 1 base, the J end lost 1 base, and 7 bases lay between the germline ends. CDR3 size: 14 residues. CDR3 loop: CASSLGQVQETQYF. The CDR3 DNA reads TGTGCCAGCAGCTTAGGACAGGTCCAAGAGACCCAGTACTTC.